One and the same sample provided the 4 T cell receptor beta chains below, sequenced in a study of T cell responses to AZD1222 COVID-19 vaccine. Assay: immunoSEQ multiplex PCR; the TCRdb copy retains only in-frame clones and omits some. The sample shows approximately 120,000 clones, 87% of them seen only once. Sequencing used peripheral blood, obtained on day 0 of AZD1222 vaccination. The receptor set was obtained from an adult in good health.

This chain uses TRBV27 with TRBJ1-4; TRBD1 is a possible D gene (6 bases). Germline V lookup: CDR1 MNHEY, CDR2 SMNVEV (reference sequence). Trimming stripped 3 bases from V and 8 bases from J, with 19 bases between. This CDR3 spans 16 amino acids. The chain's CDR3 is CASSFLGRAGEEKLFF. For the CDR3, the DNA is TGTGCCAGCAGTTTTCTGGGGCGGGCAGGGGAGGAAAAACTGTTTTTT.

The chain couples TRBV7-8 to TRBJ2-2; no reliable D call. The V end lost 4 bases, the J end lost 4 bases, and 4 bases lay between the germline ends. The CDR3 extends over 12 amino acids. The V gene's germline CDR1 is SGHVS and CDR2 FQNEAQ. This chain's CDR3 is CASSYFTGELFF. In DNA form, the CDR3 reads TGTGCCAGCAGCTACTTCACCGGGGAGCTGTTTTTT.

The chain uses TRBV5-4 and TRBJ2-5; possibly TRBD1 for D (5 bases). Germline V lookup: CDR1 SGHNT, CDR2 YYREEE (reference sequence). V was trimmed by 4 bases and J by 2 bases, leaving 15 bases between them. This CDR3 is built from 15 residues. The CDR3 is CASSHPTGQQETQYF. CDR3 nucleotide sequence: TGTGCCAGCAGCCACCCCACAGGCCAGCAAGAGACCCAGTACTTC.

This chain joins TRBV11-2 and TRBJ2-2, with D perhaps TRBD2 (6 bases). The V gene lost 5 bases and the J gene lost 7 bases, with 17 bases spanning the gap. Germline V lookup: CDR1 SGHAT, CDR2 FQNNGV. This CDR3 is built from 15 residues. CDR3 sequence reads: CASSPIQGGGGELFF. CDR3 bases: TGTGCCAGCAGCCCAATTCAGGGAGGTGGCGGGGAGCTGTTTTTT.